This T cell receptor (beta chain) originates from a study of control samples from healthy donors and cancer patients. The J segment lost 4 bases and the V segment lost 3 bases, leaving 6 bases of the junction unmatched. The CDR3 runs to 14 residues. Germline V CDR1 and CDR2: SGHRS, YFSETQ. Clones were read by immunoSEQ multiplex PCR, and TCRdb kept only the in-frame ones, dropping some. The repertoire holds approximately 150,000 clones, with around 90% as singletons. The sequence was obtained from a woman between 25 and 40 years old in good health. The chain carries TRBV5-1 and TRBJ1-1, with TRBD1 identical over 7 bases. The sample consisted of blood. The CDR3 nucleotides are TGCGCCAGCAGCTCCCAGGGGGGGAGCACTGAAGCTTTCTTT. Protein sequence: CASSSQGGSTEAFF.